Below, 3 T cell receptor beta chains from the same sample are listed, as sequenced in a study of T-cell memory formation after mild COVID-19. TCRdb processed the 5' RACE reads anew with MiXCR; each CDR3 protein has one entry. Among about 240,000 distinct CDR3 sequences listed, over 9% were seen once. Sequencing was carried out using PBMCs or a T cell subset sorted from them (not recorded which). The receptors shown here come from a young man who had mild COVID-19 (a few samples of this study predate the infection). Cell type and time point are not known.

The chain has TRBV6-2 or TRBV6-3 and TRBJ1-5; D uncertain. Germline V gene sequence: CDR1 MNHEY, CDR2 SVGEGT. V was cut by 8 bases and J by 3 bases, with 14 bases left in between. This CDR3 is built from 14 residues. The CDR3 sequence: CASADGVFNQPQHF. The DNA for the CDR3 is TGTGCCAGCGCAGACGGTGTGTTCAATCAGCCCCAGCATTTT.

This clonotype was found a few times. J is TRBJ2-1 and V is TRBV6-6; 7 nucleotides match TRBD2. Per the germline V gene, CDR1 is MNHNY and CDR2 is SVGAGI (reference sequence). The CDR3 consists of 16 residues. V gave up 4 bases and J gave up 1 base; unmatched junction bases: 7. CDR3 protein: CASSSSLGGSYNEQFF. The CDR3 DNA sequence: TGTGCCAGCAGTTCAAGTCTGGGGGGGTCCTACAATGAGCAGTTCTTC.

This clonotype appeared a few times. Mismatch with germline at one junction end may stem from a read error. J is TRBJ2-1 and V is TRBV5-1; TRBD2 aligns across 8 bases. This CDR3 has 16 amino acids. The germline CDR1 and CDR2 sequences are SGHRS and YFSETQ. The CDR3 coding sequence is TGCGCCAGCAGCTTGGGGTCTAGCGGGTTCTACCATGAGCAGTTCTTC. This gives the protein CASSLGSSGFYHEQFF.